This TCR beta chain was found in a study of early T cells in non-severe SARS-CoV-2 infection. Study-level results: Matching with VDJdb favored anti-spike CD8 responses (missing private and CD4 specificities).

This clonotype was detected many times. Its antigen is not identified. MiXCR, applied by TCRdb to the 5' RACE reads, yields one record per CDR3 protein. The sample consists of approximately 29,000 distinct CDR3 sequences, less than 6.5% of them appearing once. This CDR3 region has 13 residues. V was pared by 4 bases and J by 4 bases, with 7 bases between. Germline CDR1 reads MGHDK; CDR2 reads SYGVNS. The chain recombines TRBV25-1 with TRBJ2-2; D unresolved. The sequence was obtained from an adult who was a healthcare worker with PCR-confirmed SARS-CoV-2 infection or an uninfected control (not recorded which). This specimen consisted of whole blood, obtained at baseline. The chain's CDR3 is CASSGTGTGELFF. The DNA of the CDR3 is TGTGCCAGCAGTGGCACGGGCACCGGGGAGCTGTTTTTT.